This T cell receptor (beta chain) comes out of a study of ipilimumab plus nivolumab after autologous stem cell transplantation. CDR1 is MNHNS and CDR2 is SASEGT in the germline V gene. The V end was cut by 6 bases, the J end by 6 bases, with 15 bases between. The CDR3 extends over 14 amino acids. Only in-frame clones appear in the TCRdb table, and some are missing; sequencing was by immunoSEQ multiplex PCR. Of a few thousand clones detected, about 80% appear once; the ten largest clones hold 10%. This chain uses TRBV6-1 with TRBJ1-5; the D is unclear. This TCR came from a male donor with primary mediastinal lymphoma. This specimen consisted of PBMCs, obtained in a trial of ipilimumab plus nivolumab as post-transplant consolidation. The CDR3 coding sequence is TGTGCCAGCAGGGAAATAACCGCCGGTCAGCCCCAGCATTTT. The encoded protein is CASREITAGQPQHF.